This T cell receptor (beta chain) was sequenced during a study of shared clonotypes between healthy human individuals. CDR3 length equals 13 residues. Per the germline V gene, CDR1 is SGHNT and CDR2 is YYREEE (reference sequence). V was cut by 1 base and J by 7 bases, with 9 bases left in between. The input for sorted-subset replicate PCRs was roughly 180 ng DNA, some 28,000 T cell genomes. The data were produced by immunoSEQ multiplex PCR, yet TCRdb's version contains in-frame clones alone and is incomplete. The sample has 700,000 or so clones; around 72% are singletons. The clonotype originates from a woman in her 30s in good health. The chain couples TRBV5-4 to TRBJ1-5, with no clear D. The sequenced sample was memory CD4+ T cells sorted from blood. As for subset: CD45RA-negative fraction. DNA of the CDR3: TGTGCCAGCAGCTTGAATTCGGTCCAGCCCCAGCATTTT. It translates to CASSLNSVQPQHF.